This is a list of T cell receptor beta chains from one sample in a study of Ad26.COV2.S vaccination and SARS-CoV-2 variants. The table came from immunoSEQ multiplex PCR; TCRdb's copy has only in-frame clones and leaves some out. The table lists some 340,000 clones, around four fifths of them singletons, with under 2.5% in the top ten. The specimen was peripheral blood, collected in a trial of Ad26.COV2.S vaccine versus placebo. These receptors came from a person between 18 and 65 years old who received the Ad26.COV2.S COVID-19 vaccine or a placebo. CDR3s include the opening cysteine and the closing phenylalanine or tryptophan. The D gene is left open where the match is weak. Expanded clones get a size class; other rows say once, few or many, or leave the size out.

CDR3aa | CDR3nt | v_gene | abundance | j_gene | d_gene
CATSDQLAADTQYF | TGTGCCACCAGTGATCAACTAGCGGCAGATACGCAGTATTTT | TRBV24-1 | . | TRBJ2-3 | TRBD2
CASSEAPLSSDNEKLFF | TGTGCCAGCAGTGAAGCGCCTTTAAGCTCGGACAATGAAAAACTGTTTTTT | TRBV2 | . | TRBJ1-4 | .
CASLNTDGNYGYTF | TGTGCCAGCTTAAACACAGACGGCAACTATGGCTACACCTTC | TRBV6-6 | . | TRBJ1-2 | .
CVRSFPQACSGNTIYF | TGTGTCAGAAGCTTTCCCCAGGCCTGCTCTGGAAACACCATATATTTT | TRBV7-5 | once | TRBJ1-3 | .
CAISESKTATGELFF | TGTGCCATCAGTGAGTCGAAGACGGCCACCGGGGAGCTGTTTTTT | TRBV10-3 | few | TRBJ2-2 | .
CASSATGSGNTIYF | TGTGCCAGCAGCGCGACAGGCTCTGGAAACACCATATATTTT | TRBV7-3 | . | TRBJ1-3 | .
CASSAVGRDTQYF | TGTGCCAGCAGCGCCGTCGGAAGGGATACGCAGTATTTT | TRBV9 | . | TRBJ2-3 | .
CASSPRQSEAFF | TGTGCCAGCAGTCCGAGACAGTCTGAAGCTTTCTTT | TRBV7-9 | . | TRBJ1-1 | .
CASSLRQGGETEAFF | TGCGCCAGCAGCTTGCGGCAGGGTGGTGAAACTGAAGCTTTCTTT | TRBV5-1 | . | TRBJ1-1 | .
CASSFDNTGELFF | TGTGCCAGCAGCTTTGACAACACCGGGGAGCTGTTTTTT | TRBV5-4 | . | TRBJ2-2 | .
CASNPRGIAKNIQYF | TGTGCCAGCAACCCCAGGGGTATAGCCAAAAACATTCAGTACTTC | TRBV28 | . | TRBJ2-4 | .
CASSNPTGQGRNEKLFF | TGTGCCAGCAGCAATCCCACCGGACAGGGGAGGAATGAAAAACTGTTTTTT | TRBV7-6 | once | TRBJ1-4 | TRBD1
CASSLGVPAGLINYEQYF | TGTGCCAGCAGCTTAGGGGTCCCGGCGGGGCTTATAAACTACGAGCAGTACTTC | TRBV7-8 | . | TRBJ2-7 | .
CSASARGRESNQPQHF | TGCAGTGCTAGTGCCCGGGGGAGGGAGAGCAATCAGCCCCAGCATTTT | TRBV20-1 | . | TRBJ1-5 | .
CASSVFGSSYEQYF | TGTGCCAGCAGCGTATTCGGCAGCTCCTACGAGCAGTACTTC | TRBV9 | . | TRBJ2-7 | .
CASSISPRLGLAKNIQYF | TGTGCCAGCAGCATCTCACCCCGGCTCGGTCTAGCCAAAAACATTCAGTACTTC | TRBV2 | once | TRBJ2-4 | .
CASSLDGTETQYF | TGTGCCAGCAGCTTAGATGGGACGGAGACCCAGTACTTC | TRBV7-9 | . | TRBJ2-5 | .
CSVEGYSGANVLTF | TGCAGCGTTGAAGGGTACTCTGGGGCCAACGTCCTGACTTTC | TRBV29-1 | . | TRBJ2-6 | .
CASSLQTYEQYF | TGTGCCAGCAGCCTACAGACGTACGAGCAGTACTTC | TRBV12-3/TRBV12-4 | . | TRBJ2-7 | .
CASSLSSGQQYF | TGTGCCAGCAGCTTAAGTTCCGGTCAGCAGTACTTC | TRBV7-9 | . | TRBJ2-7 | .
CASSGQGGFGKNIQYF | TGTGCCAGCAGTGGACAGGGAGGGTTTGGCAAAAACATTCAGTACTTC | TRBV28 | once | TRBJ2-4 | .
CASSSLTGPLGYTF | TGTGCCAGCAGCTCCTTGACAGGGCCATTAGGCTACACCTTC | TRBV9 | . | TRBJ1-2 | TRBD1
CASSFLTSGGLEFF | TGTGCCAGCAGCTTCCTAACTAGCGGGGGGTTGGAGTTCTTC | TRBV5-4 | . | TRBJ2-1 | TRBD2
CASSLERNTQYF | TGTGCCAGCAGCTTAGAGAGGAATACGCAGTATTTT | TRBV11-2 | few | TRBJ2-3 | .
CASSQSGQGTGELFF | TGTGCCAGCAGCCAATCGGGACAGGGCACCGGGGAGCTGTTTTTT | TRBV16 | . | TRBJ2-2 | TRBD1
CASSKVGMYRDNQPQHF | TGTGCCAGCAGCAAAGTGGGTATGTACAGAGACAATCAGCCCCAGCATTTT | TRBV21-1 | once | TRBJ1-5 | .